The source of this T cell receptor beta chain is a study of beta chain features in type 1 diabetes. General study findings and limits: Here, the possible influence of HLA type (on TCRB rearrangement) remained unresolved. A closer apparent resemblance between naive, central memory and Treg TCRB repertoires was seen in patients than in healthy donors.

The whole isolated RNA underwent reverse transcription, so sequencing captured expressed TCRB transcripts. Using immunoSEQ multiplex PCR, the repertoire was profiled, and TCRdb retains in-frame clones only, with some absent. The repertoire includes 140,000 or so clones, around a tenth of them detected once, and around 0.68% sits in the top ten. As to this clone: As yet, its antigen is unknown.

V lost 3 bases, J lost 5 bases, and 5 bases stayed unmatched. The CDR3 length is 16 residues. From germline, CDR1 is SGDLS and CDR2 YYNGEE. This receptor was obtained from a man aged 18 to 35 in good health. This chain uses TRBV9 with TRBJ1-6; TRBD1 matches at 10 bases. What was sequenced was central memory CD4+ T cells from blood. CDR3 DNA sequence: TGTGCCAGCAGCGAGGGACAGGGGAATAATAATTCACCCCTCCACTTT. Protein product: CASSEGQGNNNSPLHF.